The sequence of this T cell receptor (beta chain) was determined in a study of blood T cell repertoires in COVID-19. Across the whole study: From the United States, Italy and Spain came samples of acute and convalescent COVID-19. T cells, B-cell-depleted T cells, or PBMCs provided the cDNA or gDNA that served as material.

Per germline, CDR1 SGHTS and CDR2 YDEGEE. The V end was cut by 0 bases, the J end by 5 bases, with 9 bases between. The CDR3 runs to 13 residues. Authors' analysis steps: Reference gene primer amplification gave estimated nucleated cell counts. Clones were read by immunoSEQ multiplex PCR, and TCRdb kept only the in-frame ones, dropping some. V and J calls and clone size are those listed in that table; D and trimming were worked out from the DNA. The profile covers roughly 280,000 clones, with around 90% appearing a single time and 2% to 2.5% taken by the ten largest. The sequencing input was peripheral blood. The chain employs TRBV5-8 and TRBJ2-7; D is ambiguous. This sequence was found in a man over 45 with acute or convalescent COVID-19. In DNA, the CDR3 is TGTGCCAGCAGCTTGGTACCTACCCACGAGCAGTACTTC. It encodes CASSLVPTHEQYF. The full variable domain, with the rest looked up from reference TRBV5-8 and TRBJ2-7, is EAGVTQSPTHLIKTRGQQATLRCSPISGHTSVYWYQQALGLGLQFLLWYDEGEERNRGNFPPRFSGRQFPNYSSELNVNALELEDSALYLCASSLVPTHEQYFGPGTRLTVT.